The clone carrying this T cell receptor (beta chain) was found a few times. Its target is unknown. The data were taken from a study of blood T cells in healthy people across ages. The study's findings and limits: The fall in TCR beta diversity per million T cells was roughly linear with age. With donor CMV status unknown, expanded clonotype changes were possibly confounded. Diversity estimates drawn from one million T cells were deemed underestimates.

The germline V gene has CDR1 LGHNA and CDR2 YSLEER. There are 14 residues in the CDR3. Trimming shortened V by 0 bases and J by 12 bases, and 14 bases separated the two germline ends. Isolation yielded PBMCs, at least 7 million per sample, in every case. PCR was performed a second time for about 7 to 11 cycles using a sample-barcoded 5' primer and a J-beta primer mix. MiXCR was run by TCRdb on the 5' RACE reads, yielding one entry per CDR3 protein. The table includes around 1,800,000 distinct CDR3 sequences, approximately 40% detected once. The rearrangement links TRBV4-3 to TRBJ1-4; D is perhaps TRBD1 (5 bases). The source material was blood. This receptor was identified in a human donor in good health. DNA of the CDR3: TGCGCCAGCAGCCAAGATCGTTTCTCGGGGGAACTGTTTTTT. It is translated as CASSQDRFSGELFF.